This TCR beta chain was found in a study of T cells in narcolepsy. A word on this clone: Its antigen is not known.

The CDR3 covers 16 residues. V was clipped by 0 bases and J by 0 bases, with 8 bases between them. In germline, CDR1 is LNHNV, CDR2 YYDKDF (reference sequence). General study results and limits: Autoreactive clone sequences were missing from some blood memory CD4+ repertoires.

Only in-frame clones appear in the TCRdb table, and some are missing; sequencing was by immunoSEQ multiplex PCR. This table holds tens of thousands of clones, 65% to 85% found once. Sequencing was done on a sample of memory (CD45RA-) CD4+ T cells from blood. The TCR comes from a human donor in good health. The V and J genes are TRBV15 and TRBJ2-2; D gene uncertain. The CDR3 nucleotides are TGTGCCACCAGCAGAGAAATTGGGGCGAACACCGGGGAGCTGTTTTTT. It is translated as CATSREIGANTGELFF.